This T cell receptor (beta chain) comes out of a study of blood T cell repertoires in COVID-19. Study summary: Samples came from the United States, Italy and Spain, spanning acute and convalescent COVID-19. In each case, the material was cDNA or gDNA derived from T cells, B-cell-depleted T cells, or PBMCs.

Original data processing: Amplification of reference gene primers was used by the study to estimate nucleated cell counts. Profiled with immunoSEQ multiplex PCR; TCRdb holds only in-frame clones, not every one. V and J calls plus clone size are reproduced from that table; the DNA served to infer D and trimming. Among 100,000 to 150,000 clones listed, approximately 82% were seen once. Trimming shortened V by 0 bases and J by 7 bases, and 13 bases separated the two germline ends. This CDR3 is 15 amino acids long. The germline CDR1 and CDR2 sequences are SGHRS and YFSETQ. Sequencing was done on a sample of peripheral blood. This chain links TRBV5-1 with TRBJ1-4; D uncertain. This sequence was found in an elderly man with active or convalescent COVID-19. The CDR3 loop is CASSLGSGILEKLFF. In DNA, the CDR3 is TGCGCCAGCAGCTTGGGGTCGGGAATCCTTGAAAAACTGTTTTTT.